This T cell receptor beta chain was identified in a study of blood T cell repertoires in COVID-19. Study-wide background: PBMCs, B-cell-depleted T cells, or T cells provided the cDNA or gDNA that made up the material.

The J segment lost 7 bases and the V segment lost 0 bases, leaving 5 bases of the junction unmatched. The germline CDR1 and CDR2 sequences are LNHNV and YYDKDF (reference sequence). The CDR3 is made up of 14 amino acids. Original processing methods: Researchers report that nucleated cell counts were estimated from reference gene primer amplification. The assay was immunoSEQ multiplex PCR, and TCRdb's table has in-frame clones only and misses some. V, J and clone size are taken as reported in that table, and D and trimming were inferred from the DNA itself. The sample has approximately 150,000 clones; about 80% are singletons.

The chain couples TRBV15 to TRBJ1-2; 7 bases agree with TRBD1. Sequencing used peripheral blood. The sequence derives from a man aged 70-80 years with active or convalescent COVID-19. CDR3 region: CATSRETGRSGYTF. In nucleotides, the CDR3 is TGTGCCACCAGCAGAGAGACAGGGAGAAGTGGCTACACCTTC. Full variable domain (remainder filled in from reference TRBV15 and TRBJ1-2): DAMVIQNPRYQVTQFGKPVTLSCSQTLNHNVMYWYQQKSSQAPKLLFHYYDKDFNNEADTPDNFQSRRPNTSFCFLDIRSPGLGDTAMYLCATSRETGRSGYTFGSGTRLTVV.